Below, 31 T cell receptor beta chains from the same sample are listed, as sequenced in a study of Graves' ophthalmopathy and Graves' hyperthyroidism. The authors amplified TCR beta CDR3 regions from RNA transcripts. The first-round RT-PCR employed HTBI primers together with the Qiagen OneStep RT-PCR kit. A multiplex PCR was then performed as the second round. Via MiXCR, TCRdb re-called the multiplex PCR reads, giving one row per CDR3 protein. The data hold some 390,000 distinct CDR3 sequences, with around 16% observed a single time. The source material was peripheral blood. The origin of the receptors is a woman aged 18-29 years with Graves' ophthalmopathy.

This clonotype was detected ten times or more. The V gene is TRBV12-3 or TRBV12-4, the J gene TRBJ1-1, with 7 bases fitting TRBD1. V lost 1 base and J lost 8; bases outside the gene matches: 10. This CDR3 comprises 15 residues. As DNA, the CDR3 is TGTGCCAGCAGTTTAGTAGCGCCAGGGGGTTCGGAAGCTTTCTTT. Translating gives CASSLVAPGGSEAFF.

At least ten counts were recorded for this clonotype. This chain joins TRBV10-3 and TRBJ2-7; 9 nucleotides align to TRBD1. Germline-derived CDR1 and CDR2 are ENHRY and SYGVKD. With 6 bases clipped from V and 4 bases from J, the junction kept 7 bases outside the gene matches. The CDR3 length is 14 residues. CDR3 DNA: TGTGCCATCAGCTCCGGACAGGGGAGGTACGAGCAGTACTTC. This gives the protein CAISSGQGRYEQYF.

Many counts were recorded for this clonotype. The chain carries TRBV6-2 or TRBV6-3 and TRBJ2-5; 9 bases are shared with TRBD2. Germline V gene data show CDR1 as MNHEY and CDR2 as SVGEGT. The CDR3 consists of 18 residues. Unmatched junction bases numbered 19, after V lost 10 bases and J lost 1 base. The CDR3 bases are TGTGCCAACAACCAGAGGCTAGCGGGACCGCCCGGCCAAGAGACCCAGTACTTC. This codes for CANNQRLAGPPGQETQYF.

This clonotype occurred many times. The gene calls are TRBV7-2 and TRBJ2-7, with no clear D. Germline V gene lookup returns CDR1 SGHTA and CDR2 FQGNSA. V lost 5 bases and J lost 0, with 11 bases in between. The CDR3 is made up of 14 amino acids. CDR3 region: CASSPGDISYEQYF. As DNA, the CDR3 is TGTGCCAGCAGCCCCGGTGACATCTCCTACGAGCAGTACTTC.

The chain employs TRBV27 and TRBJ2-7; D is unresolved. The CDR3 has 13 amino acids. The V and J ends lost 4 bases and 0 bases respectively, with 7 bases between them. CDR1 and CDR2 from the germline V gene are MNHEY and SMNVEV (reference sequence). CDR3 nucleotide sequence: TGTGCCAGCAGTTCTCTATCCTCCTACGAGCAGTACTTC. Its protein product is CASSSLSSYEQYF.

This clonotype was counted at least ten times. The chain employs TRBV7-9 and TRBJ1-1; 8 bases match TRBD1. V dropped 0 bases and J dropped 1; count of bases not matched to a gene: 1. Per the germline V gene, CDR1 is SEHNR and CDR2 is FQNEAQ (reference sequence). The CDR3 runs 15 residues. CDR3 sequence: CASSLADRGNTEAFF. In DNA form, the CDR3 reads TGTGCCAGCAGCTTAGCTGACAGGGGGAACACTGAAGCTTTCTTT.

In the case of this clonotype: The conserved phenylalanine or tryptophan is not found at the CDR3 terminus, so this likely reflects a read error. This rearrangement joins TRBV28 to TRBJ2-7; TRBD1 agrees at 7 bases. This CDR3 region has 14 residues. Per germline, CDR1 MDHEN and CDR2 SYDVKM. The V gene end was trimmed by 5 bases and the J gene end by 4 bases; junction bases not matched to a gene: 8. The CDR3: CASSIDRDQYEQYS. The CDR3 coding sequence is TGTGCCAGCAGTATTGACAGGGATCAATACGAGCAGTACTCC.

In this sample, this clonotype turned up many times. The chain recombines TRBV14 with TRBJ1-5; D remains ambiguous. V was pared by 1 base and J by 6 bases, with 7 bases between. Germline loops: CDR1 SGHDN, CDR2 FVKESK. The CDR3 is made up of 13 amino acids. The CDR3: CASSQGLGQPQHF. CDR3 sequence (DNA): TGTGCCAGCAGCCAAGGGTTGGGTCAGCCCCAGCATTTT.

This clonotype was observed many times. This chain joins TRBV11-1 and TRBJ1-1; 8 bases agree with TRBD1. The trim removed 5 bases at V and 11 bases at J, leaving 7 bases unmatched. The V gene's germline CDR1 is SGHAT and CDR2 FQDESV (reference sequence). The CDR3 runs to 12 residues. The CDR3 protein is CASSDRGLEAFF. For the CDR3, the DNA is TGTGCCAGCAGCGACAGGGGTTTAGAGGCTTTCTTT. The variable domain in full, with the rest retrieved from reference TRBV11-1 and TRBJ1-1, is EAEVAQSPRYKITEKSQAVAFWCDPISGHATLYWYRQILGQGPELLVQFQDESVVDDSQLPKDRFSAERLKGVDSTLKIQPAELGDSAMYLCASSDRGLEAFFGQGTRLTVV.

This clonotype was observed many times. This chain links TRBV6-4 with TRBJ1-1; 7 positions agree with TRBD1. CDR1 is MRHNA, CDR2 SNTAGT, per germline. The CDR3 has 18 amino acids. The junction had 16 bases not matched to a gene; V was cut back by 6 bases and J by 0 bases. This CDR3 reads CASRSSPGQTSMNTEAFF. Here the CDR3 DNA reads TGTGCCAGCAGAAGTAGCCCGGGACAGACCTCTATGAACACTGAAGCTTTCTTT.

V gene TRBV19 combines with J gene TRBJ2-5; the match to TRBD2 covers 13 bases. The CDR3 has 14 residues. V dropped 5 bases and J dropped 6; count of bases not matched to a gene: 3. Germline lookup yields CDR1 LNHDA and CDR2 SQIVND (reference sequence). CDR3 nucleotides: TGTGCCAGTAGTGCGACTAGCGGGAGGAAGACCCAGTACTTC. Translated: CASSATSGRKTQYF.

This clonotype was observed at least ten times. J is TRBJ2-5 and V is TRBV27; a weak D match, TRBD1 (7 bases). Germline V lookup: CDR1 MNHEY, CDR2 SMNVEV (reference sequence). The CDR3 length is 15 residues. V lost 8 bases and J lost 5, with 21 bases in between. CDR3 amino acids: CASCPGGSRMETQYF. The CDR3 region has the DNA TGTGCCAGCTGCCCAGGGGGGTCTAGGATGGAGACCCAGTACTTC.

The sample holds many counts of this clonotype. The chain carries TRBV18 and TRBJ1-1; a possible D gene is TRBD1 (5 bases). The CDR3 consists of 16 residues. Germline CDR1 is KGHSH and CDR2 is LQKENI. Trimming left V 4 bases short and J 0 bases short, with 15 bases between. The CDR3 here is CASSLQDIRLNTEAFF. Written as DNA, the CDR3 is TGTGCCAGCTCACTCCAGGACATACGGTTGAACACTGAAGCTTTCTTT.

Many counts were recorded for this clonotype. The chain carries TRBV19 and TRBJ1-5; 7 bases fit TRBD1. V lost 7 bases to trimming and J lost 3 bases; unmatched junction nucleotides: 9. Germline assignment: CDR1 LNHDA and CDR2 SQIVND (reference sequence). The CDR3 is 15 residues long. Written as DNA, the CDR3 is TGTGCCAGTACCCCCCGGGACAGAATCAATCAGCCCCAGCATTTT. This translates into CASTPRDRINQPQHF.

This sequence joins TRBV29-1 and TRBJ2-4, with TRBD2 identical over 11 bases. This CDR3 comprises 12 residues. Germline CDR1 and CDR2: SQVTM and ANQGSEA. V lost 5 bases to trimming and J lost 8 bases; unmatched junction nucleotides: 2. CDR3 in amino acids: CSVWGLADIQYF. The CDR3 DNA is TGCAGCGTTTGGGGACTAGCGGACATTCAGTACTTC. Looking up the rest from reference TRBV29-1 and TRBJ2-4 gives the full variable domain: SAVISQKPSRDICQRGTSLTIQCQVDSQVTMMFWYRQQPGQSLTLIATANQGSEATYESGFVIDKFPISRPNLTFSTLTVSNMSPEDSSIYLCSVWGLADIQYFGAGTRLSVL.

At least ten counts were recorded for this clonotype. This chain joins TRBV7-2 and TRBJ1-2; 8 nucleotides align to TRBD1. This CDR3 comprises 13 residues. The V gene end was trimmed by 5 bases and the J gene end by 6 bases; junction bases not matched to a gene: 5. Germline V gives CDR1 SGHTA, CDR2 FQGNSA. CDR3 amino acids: CASSRTGRHGYTF. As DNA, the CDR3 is TGTGCCAGCAGCCGGACAGGGCGCCATGGCTACACCTTC.

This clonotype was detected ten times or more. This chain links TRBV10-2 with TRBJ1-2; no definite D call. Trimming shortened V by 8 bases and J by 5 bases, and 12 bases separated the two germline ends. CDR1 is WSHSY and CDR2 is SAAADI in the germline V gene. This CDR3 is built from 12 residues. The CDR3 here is CASWATVYGYTF. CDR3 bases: TGCGCCAGCTGGGCGACGGTATATGGCTACACCTTC.

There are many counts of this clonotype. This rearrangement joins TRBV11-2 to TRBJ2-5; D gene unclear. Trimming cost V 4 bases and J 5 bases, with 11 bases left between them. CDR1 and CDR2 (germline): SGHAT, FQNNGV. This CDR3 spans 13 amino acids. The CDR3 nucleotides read TGTGCCAGCAGCTCCGCAACAATTGAGACCCAGTACTTC. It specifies CASSSATIETQYF.

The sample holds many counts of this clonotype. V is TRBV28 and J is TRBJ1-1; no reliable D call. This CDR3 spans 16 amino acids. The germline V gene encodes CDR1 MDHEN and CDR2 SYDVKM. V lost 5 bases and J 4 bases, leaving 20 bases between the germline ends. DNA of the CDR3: TGTGCCAGCAGTCTCCCCGCTTGGCAGATGCGCACTGAAGCTTTCTTT. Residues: CASSLPAWQMRTEAFF.

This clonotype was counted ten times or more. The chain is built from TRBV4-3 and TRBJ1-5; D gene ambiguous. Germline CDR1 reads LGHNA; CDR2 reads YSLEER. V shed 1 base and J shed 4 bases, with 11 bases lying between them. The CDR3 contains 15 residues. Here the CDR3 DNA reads TGCGCCAGCAGCCAAGTGTGGCGGATTAATCAGCCCCAGCATTTT. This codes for CASSQVWRINQPQHF.

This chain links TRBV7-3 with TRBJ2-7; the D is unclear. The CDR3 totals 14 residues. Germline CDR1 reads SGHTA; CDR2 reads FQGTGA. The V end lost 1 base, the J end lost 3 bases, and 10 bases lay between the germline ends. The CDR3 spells CASSLSGDIYEQYF. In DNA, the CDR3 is TGTGCCAGCAGCTTAAGTGGGGATATCTACGAGCAGTACTTC. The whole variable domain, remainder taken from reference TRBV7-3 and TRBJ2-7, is GAGVSQTPSNKVTEKGKYVELRCDPISGHTALYWYRQSLGQGPEFLIYFQGTGAADDSGLPNDRFFAVRPEGSVSTLKIQRTERGDSAVYLCASSLSGDIYEQYFGPGTRLTVT.

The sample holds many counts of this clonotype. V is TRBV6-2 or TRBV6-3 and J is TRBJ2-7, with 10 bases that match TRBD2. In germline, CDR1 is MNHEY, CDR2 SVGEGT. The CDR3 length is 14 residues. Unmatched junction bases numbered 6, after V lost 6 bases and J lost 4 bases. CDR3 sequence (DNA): TGTGCCAGCAGACCTAGCGGGAGTAGGTACGAGCAGTACTTC. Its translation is CASRPSGSRYEQYF.

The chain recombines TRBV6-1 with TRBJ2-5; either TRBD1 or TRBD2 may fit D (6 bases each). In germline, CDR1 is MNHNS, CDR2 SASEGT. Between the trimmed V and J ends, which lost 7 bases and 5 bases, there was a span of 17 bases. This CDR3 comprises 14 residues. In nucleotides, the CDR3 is TGTGCCAGCAAGGGGGGCCTCGCTGGGGAGACCCAGTACTTC. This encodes CASKGGLAGETQYF.

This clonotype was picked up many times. CDR3 residues: CASSHGQAPWVLHF. For the CDR3, the DNA is TGTGCCAGCAGTCATGGACAGGCGCCGTGGGTCCTCCACTTT. This chain joins TRBV27 and TRBJ1-6; 7 nucleotides agree with TRBD1. Trimming took 5 bases from V and 15 from J; bases not matched to a gene: 13. Germline assignment: CDR1 MNHEY and CDR2 SMNVEV (reference sequence). The CDR3 covers 14 residues.

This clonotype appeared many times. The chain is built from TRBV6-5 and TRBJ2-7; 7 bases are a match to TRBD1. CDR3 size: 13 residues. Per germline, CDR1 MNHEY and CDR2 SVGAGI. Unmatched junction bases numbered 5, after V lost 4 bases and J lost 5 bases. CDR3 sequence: CASSWDRIHEQYF. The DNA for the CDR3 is TGTGCCAGCAGTTGGGACAGAATCCACGAGCAGTACTTC.

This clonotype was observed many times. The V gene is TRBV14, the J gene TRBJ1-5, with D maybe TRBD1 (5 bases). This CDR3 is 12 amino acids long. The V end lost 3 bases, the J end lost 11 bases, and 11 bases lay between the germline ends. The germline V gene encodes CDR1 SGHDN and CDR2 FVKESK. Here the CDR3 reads CASSQGRGAQHF. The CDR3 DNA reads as TGTGCCAGCAGCCAGGGAAGGGGAGCCCAGCATTTT.

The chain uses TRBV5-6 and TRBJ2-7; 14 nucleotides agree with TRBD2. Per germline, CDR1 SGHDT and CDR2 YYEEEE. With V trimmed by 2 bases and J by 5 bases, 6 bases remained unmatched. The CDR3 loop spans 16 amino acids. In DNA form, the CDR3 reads TGTGCCAGCAGCTTCAGGACTAGCGGGAGGCCCCACGAGCAGTACTTC. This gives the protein CASSFRTSGRPHEQYF. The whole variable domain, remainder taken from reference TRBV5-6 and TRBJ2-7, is DAGVTQSPTHLIKTRGQQVTLRCSPKSGHDTVSWYQQALGQGPQFIFQYYEEEERQRGNFPDRFSGHQFPNYSSELNVNALLLGDSALYLCASSFRTSGRPHEQYFGPGTRLTVT.

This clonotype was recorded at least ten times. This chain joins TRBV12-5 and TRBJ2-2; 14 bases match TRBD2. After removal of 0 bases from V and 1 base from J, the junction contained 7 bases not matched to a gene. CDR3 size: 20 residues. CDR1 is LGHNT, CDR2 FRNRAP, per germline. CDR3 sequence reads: CASGLVLGTSGGKNTGELFF. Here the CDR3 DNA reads TGTGCTAGTGGTTTGGTACTCGGGACTAGCGGGGGAAAGAACACCGGGGAGCTGTTTTTT.

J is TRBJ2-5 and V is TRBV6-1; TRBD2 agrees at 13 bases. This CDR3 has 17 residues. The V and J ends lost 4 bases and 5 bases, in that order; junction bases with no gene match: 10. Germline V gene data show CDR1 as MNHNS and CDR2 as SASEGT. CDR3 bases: TGTGCCAGCAGTGCCCTCACGACTAGCGGGAGGAAGGAGACCCAGTACTTC. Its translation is CASSALTTSGRKETQYF.

CDR3 protein: CAWSVRDGGQETQYF. CDR3 nucleotides: TGTGCCTGGAGTGTAAGGGACGGAGGCCAAGAGACCCAGTACTTC. The rearrangement uses TRBV30 and TRBJ2-5, with D perhaps matching TRBD1 or TRBD2 (5 bases each). Trimming removed 0 bases from V and 1 base from J, with 12 bases in between. This CDR3 contains 15 residues. The germline gives CDR1 GTSNPN, CDR2 SVGIG (reference sequence).

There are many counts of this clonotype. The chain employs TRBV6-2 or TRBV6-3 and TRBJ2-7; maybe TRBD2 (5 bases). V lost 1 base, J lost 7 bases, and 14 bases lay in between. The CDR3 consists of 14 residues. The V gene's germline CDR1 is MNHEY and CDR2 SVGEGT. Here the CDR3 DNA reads TGTGCCAGCAGTTACTATGCGGCCGGCGGGGAGCAGTACTTC. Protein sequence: CASSYYAAGGEQYF.